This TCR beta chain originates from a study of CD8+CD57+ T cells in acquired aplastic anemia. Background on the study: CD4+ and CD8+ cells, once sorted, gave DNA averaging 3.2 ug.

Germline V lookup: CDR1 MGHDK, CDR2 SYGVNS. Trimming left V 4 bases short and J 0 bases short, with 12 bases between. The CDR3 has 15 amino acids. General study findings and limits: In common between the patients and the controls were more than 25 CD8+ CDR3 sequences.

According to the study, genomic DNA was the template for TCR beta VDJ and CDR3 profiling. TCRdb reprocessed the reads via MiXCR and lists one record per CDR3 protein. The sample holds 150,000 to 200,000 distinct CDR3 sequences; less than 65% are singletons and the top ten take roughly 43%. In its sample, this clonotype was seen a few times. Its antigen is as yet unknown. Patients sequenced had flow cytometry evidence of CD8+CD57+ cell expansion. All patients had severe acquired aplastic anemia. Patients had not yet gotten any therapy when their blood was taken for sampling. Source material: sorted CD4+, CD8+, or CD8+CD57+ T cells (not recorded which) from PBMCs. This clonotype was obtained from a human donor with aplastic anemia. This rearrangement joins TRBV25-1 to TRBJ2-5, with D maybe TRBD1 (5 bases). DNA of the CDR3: TGTGCCAGCAGTGCCGACAGACAGTACCAAGAGACCCAGTACTTC. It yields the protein CASSADRQYQETQYF.